The 26 T cell receptor beta chains reported below all come from one sample, sequenced in a study of sequential checkpoint blockade in melanoma. Only in-frame clones appear in the TCRdb table, and some are missing; sequencing was by immunoSEQ multiplex PCR. The table has about 7,400 clones, 20% to 25% seen once; the top ten hold 5.5% to 6%. The treatment is: randomized to nivolumab then ipilimumab (arm A) or the reverse (arm B). The input for sequencing was tumor tissue (inferred from file names), taken from a patient given nivolumab and ipilimumab in sequence. The origin of the receptors is a human donor with melanoma.

J is TRBJ1-2 and V is TRBV11-3; TRBD1 matches at 7 bases. J lost 6 bases, V lost 5 bases, and 12 bases had no gene match. From germline, CDR1 is SGHNT and CDR2 YENEEA. The CDR3 consists of 15 residues. The CDR3: CASSKDRALTDGYTF. The DNA of the CDR3 is TGTGCCAGCAGCAAAGACAGGGCCCTTACGGATGGCTACACCTTC. The variable domain in full, with the rest retrieved from reference TRBV11-3 and TRBJ1-2, is EAGVVQSPRYKIIEKKQPVAFWCNPISGHNTLYWYLQNLGQGPELLIRYENEEAVDDSQLPKDRFSAERLKGVDSTLKIQPAELGDSAVYLCASSKDRALTDGYTFGSGTRLTVV.

This clone was seen a few times. In nucleotides, the CDR3 is TGTGCCAGCAGCGTAGCGGCGGGACAGGGAAACACCATATATTTT. Residues: CASSVAAGQGNTIYF. The J gene is TRBJ1-3, the V gene TRBV9, with 7 positions matching TRBD1. V shed 0 bases and J 4 bases; nucleotides not matched to a gene: 4. The CDR3 has 15 residues. CDR1 SGDLS and CDR2 YYNGEE come from the germline V gene.

The chain is built from TRBV15 and TRBJ1-5, with a weak D call TRBD1 (5 bases). The CDR3 extends over 14 amino acids. The germline CDR1 and CDR2 sequences are LNHNV and YYDKDF (reference sequence). V was trimmed by 2 bases and J by 4 bases, leaving 9 bases between them. The CDR3 DNA follows: TGTGCCACCAGCAGACAGGGCTGGAATCAGCCCCAGCATTTT. It encodes CATSRQGWNQPQHF.

This clone was seen a handful of times. This chain links TRBV14 with TRBJ1-4, with D hard to call. The CDR3 is made up of 13 amino acids. Germline V gene data show CDR1 as SGHDN and CDR2 as FVKESK. Trimming shortened V by 6 bases and J by 8 bases, and 13 bases separated the two germline ends. The CDR3, as DNA: TGTGCCAGCAGTAGACAAATGGGCGAAAAACTGTTTTTT. Its protein is CASSRQMGEKLFF.

In its sample, this clone was seen many times. The chain couples TRBV23-1 to TRBJ2-2, with TRBD1 matching 8 bases. TRBV23-1 is identified as an open reading frame with a role that is uncertain. CDR3 length: 15 residues. J gave up 7 bases and V 6 bases, and 10 bases lay outside the gene matches. In DNA, the CDR3 is TGCGCCAGCAGCACCCACAGGGGGATGGTCGGGGAGCTGTTTTTT. Amino acids: CASSTHRGMVGELFF.

The CDR3 is CASSFGREVYNEQFF. CDR3 nucleotide sequence: TGTGCCAGCAGTTTCGGGCGGGAGGTCTACAATGAGCAGTTCTTC. The J gene is TRBJ2-1, the V gene TRBV28, with TRBD2 identical over 8 bases. The junction had 4 bases not matched to a gene; V was cut back by 3 bases and J by 3 bases. The germline V gene has CDR1 MDHEN and CDR2 SYDVKM. The CDR3 covers 15 residues.

In this sample, this clone turned up a few times. V usage is TRBV6-8 and J usage is TRBJ2-7, with D tentatively TRBD1 or TRBD2 (7 bases each). CDR1 is MNHGY, CDR2 SAAAGT, per germline. Trimming pared 6 bases from V and 5 bases from J, leaving 20 bases between. The length of the CDR3 is 15 residues. CDR3 amino acids: CASSSSRGGSNEQYF. The CDR3 DNA follows: TGTGCCAGCAGCTCCTCCAGGGGGGGGAGTAACGAGCAGTACTTC.

This clone is judged large. J is TRBJ2-5 and V is TRBV11-3; perhaps D is TRBD1 or TRBD2 (5 bases each). Germline V gene sequence: CDR1 SGHNT, CDR2 YENEEA. The CDR3 has 15 residues. Trimming cost V 4 bases and J 4 bases, with 16 bases left between them. CDR3 sequence (DNA): TGTGCCAGCAGCTCTACCAGGGACGCCCCAGAGACCCAGTACTTC. Protein sequence: CASSSTRDAPETQYF.

This clone is labeled medium-sized. This chain links TRBV11-3 with TRBJ1-2; 8 positions agree with TRBD1. Trimming cost V 5 bases and J 8 bases; bases outside gene matches: 16. The germline V gene has CDR1 SGHNT and CDR2 YENEEA. The CDR3 totals 16 residues. The CDR3 DNA reads as TGTGCCAGCAGCCCGAGGGAACGACAGGGGATGCGCGGCTACACCTTC. The encoded protein is CASSPRERQGMRGYTF.

Only a few counts were recorded for this clone. CDR3 in DNA: TGTGCCAGCAGCCCCGGGGGGCCCCGGGAGACCCAGTACTTC. It encodes CASSPGGPRETQYF. The V call is TRBV11-3, the J call TRBJ2-5, with a tentative D call TRBD2 (7 bases). The V gene lost 5 bases and the J gene lost 5 bases, with 15 bases spanning the gap. The CDR3 is 14 residues long. Per germline, CDR1 SGHNT and CDR2 YENEEA.

The chain links TRBV25-1 to TRBJ2-1; 8 bases align to TRBD1. The length of the CDR3 is 15 residues. With 2 bases clipped from V and 0 bases from J, the junction kept 0 bases outside the gene matches. Germline CDR1 and CDR2: MGHDK and SYGVNS. DNA for the CDR3: TGTGCCAGCAGTGAAACAGGGGGCTCCTACAATGAGCAGTTCTTC. It specifies CASSETGGSYNEQFF.

The chain employs TRBV6-8 and TRBJ2-1, with D possibly TRBD1 on 7 matching bases. V lost 6 bases and J lost 3, with 15 bases in between. Germline CDR1 is MNHGY and CDR2 is SAAAGT. This CDR3 is built from 15 residues. CDR3 sequence reads: CASRHGGTDYNEQFF. DNA for the CDR3: TGTGCCAGCAGACATGGGGGGACAGACTACAATGAGCAGTTCTTC.

This clone was observed at least ten times. V usage is TRBV9 and J usage is TRBJ1-1; a possible D gene is TRBD1 (6 bases). In germline, CDR1 is SGDLS, CDR2 YYNGEE. This CDR3 spans 15 amino acids. The V and J ends lost 0 bases and 5 bases respectively, with 14 bases between them. The CDR3 sequence: CASSVEGQTRTEAFF. In nucleotides, the CDR3 is TGTGCCAGCAGCGTAGAAGGACAGACAAGGACTGAAGCTTTCTTT.

The chain is built from TRBV5-1 and TRBJ1-5; D call uncertain. Between the trimmed V and J ends, which lost 0 bases and 2 bases, there was a span of 6 bases. CDR3 length equals 14 residues. CDR1 is SGHRS and CDR2 is YFSETQ in the germline V gene. This chain's CDR3 is CASSLGGGNQPQHF. CDR3 DNA: TGCGCCAGCAGCTTGGGCGGAGGCAATCAGCCCCAGCATTTT.

This clone came up a few times. The rearrangement uses TRBV14 and TRBJ1-1; the D is unclear. The CDR3 length is 17 residues. Trimming removed 0 bases at V and 5 bases at J, with 19 bases between. The germline CDR1 and CDR2 sequences are SGHDN and FVKESK. The CDR3 reads CASSQELGELAGTEAFF. The DNA of the CDR3 is TGTGCCAGCAGCCAAGAATTGGGAGAGTTGGCCGGGACTGAAGCTTTCTTT.

The chain carries TRBV7-2 and TRBJ1-1; TRBD1 might be the D (6 bases). CDR3 length: 13 amino acids. Germline values: CDR1 SGHTA, CDR2 FQGNSA. V lost 4 bases to trimming and J lost 2 bases, with 8 bases between them. CDR3 bases: TGTGCCAGCAGCTCGGACAGCAACACTGAAGCTTTCTTT. Protein product: CASSSDSNTEAFF.

There are a few counts of this clone. The gene calls are TRBV11-3 and TRBJ2-1; 8 nucleotides agree with TRBD2. Per the germline V gene, CDR1 is SGHNT and CDR2 is YENEEA. There are 15 residues in the CDR3. Trimming cost V 6 bases and J 2 bases; bases outside gene matches: 6. CDR3 residues: CASRIDSGAYNEQFF. The DNA for the CDR3 is TGTGCCAGCAGGATCGATAGCGGGGCCTACAATGAGCAGTTCTTC. The complete variable domain, with remaining parts taken from reference TRBV11-3 and TRBJ2-1, reads EAGVVQSPRYKIIEKKQPVAFWCNPISGHNTLYWYLQNLGQGPELLIRYENEEAVDDSQLPKDRFSAERLKGVDSTLKIQPAELGDSAVYLCASRIDSGAYNEQFFGPGTRLTVL.

This clone was seen more than once but under ten times. This chain links TRBV30 with TRBJ1-2, with D unresolved. Trimming left V 0 bases short and J 4 bases short, with 9 bases between. CDR3 size: 13 residues. Germline loops: CDR1 GTSNPN, CDR2 SVGIG (reference sequence). The CDR3: CAWSVFGVYGYTF. In nucleotides, the CDR3 is TGTGCCTGGAGTGTATTCGGGGTCTATGGCTACACCTTC.

The CDR3 coding sequence is TGTGCCAGTAGTACCGGCGTGCGGGGACTAGCGGAGAGCTCCTACAATGAGCAGTTCTTC. Protein: CASSTGVRGLAESSYNEQFF. The chain has TRBV19 and TRBJ2-1, with TRBD2 matching 11 bases. The length of the CDR3 is 20 residues. Trimming at V came to 4 bases and at J to 0 bases, leaving 14 bases not matched to a gene. Germline CDR1 LNHDA, CDR2 SQIVND (reference sequence).

This rearrangement joins TRBV18 to TRBJ1-2, with D possibly being TRBD1 (5 bases). CDR3 length: 16 amino acids. V dropped 3 bases and J dropped 0 bases, with 14 bases sitting between them. From germline, CDR1 is KGHSH and CDR2 LQKENI. The CDR3 nucleotides are TGTGCCAGCTCACCCCGGGGCAGGGAAGCTAACTATGGCTACACCTTC. It codes for CASSPRGREANYGYTF. The full variable domain, completed using reference TRBV18 and TRBJ1-2, is NAGVMQNPRHLVRRRGQEARLRCSPMKGHSHVYWYRQLPEEGLKFMVYLQKENIIDESGMPKERFSAEFPKEGPSILRIQQVVRGDSAAYFCASSPRGREANYGYTFGSGTRLTVV.

This clone has a handful of counts. The chain combines TRBV6-8 with TRBJ1-5; D is unresolved. CDR3 length equals 13 residues. Looked up from germline, CDR1 is MNHGY and CDR2 is SAAAGT. Trimming cost V 7 bases and J 5 bases, with 12 bases left between them. CDR3 residues: CASTMDGYQPQHF. CDR3 coding DNA: TGTGCCAGCACCATGGACGGGTATCAGCCCCAGCATTTT.

The V gene is TRBV11-3, the J gene TRBJ2-7; 14 bases are shared with TRBD2. The CDR3 runs to 16 residues. From germline, CDR1 is SGHNT and CDR2 YENEEA. V lost 5 bases to trimming and J lost 2 bases; unmatched junction nucleotides: 5. The CDR3 region is CASSQGLAGGPYEQYF. CDR3 bases: TGTGCCAGCAGCCAAGGACTAGCGGGGGGTCCCTACGAGCAGTACTTC.

This clone was observed a handful of times. V gene TRBV23-1 combines with J gene TRBJ2-7; D remains unclear. TRBV23-1 is an ORF for which the function is uncertain. The length of the CDR3 is 13 residues. Trimming stripped 6 bases from V and 3 bases from J, with 12 bases between. CDR3 bases: TGCGCCAGCAGCTTCGACGGATACTACGAGCAGTACTTC. This codes for CASSFDGYYEQYF.

The V gene is TRBV6-8, the J gene TRBJ2-6; 7 bases are a match to TRBD2. CDR3 length equals 15 residues. Germline V gene sequence: CDR1 MNHGY, CDR2 SAAAGT. J was trimmed by 3 bases and V by 6 bases; bases with no gene match: 5. CDR3 DNA: TGTGCCAGCAGAGTAGCGGGTAATGGGGCCAACGTCCTGACTTTC. Amino acid sequence: CASRVAGNGANVLTF.

This clone has just a few counts. The rearrangement uses TRBV6-8 and TRBJ1-1; TRBD1 agrees at 7 bases. Germline values: CDR1 MNHGY, CDR2 SAAAGT. This CDR3 contains 15 residues. The trim removed 0 bases at V and 5 bases at J, leaving 6 bases unmatched. The CDR3: CASSYSLQGRTEAFF. CDR3 nucleotide sequence: TGTGCCAGCAGTTACTCGCTACAGGGGCGTACTGAAGCTTTCTTT.

This sequence joins TRBV9 and TRBJ2-5, with TRBD2 matching over 7 bases. The CDR3 runs 14 residues. Trimming took 3 bases from V and 3 from J; bases not matched to a gene: 5. Germline loops: CDR1 SGDLS, CDR2 YYNGEE. CDR3 DNA: TGTGCCAGCAGCGAGGCGGGAGTTGAAGAGACCCAGTACTTC. This translates into CASSEAGVEETQYF.